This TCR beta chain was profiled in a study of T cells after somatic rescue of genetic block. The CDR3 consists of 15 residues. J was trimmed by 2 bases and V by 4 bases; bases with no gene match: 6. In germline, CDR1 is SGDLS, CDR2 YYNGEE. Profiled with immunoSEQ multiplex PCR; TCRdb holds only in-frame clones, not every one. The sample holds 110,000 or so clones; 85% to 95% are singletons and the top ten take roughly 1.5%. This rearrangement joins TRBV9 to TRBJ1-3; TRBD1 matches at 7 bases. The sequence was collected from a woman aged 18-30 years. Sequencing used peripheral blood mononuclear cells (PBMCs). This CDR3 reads CASSPGGTAGNTIYF. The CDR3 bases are TGTGCCAGCAGCCCGGGAGGGACAGCTGGAAACACCATATATTTT.